Presented here are 31 T cell receptor beta chains from one specimen sequenced in a study of control samples from healthy donors and cancer patients (TCRdb year 2020). The library was produced with the immunoSEQ multiplex PCR assay. Here the immuneACCESS table is served through TCRdb, limited to in-frame sequences with V and J called. Missing clones are a known gap in these copies; in checked studies unresolved V genes cover under half, and the rest lacks a known reason. A total of around 94,000 clones appear in this sample, roughly 86% of them only once. The top ten clones comprise over 0.95% of the sample. Specimen: blood. These receptor sequences come from a woman aged 45-65 years in good health.

This chain joins TRBV3-1 (or the pseudogene TRBV3-2) and TRBJ1-6; D is ambiguous. V was pared by 1 base and J by 13 bases, with 14 bases between. CDR1 is LGHDT and CDR2 is YNNKEL in the germline V gene (reference sequence). The CDR3 length is 14 residues. The CDR3 here is CASSQGPKTWPLHF. The CDR3 bases are TGTGCCAGCAGCCAAGGCCCCAAGACTTGGCCCCTCCACTTT.

This clone was detected once. The chain links TRBV2 to TRBJ2-3; 13 bases fit TRBD2. Germline loops: CDR1 SNHLY, CDR2 FYNNEI. This CDR3 is 16 amino acids long. V was clipped by 4 bases and J by 7 bases; unmatched bases: 8. Here the CDR3 DNA reads TGTGCCAGCAGTGCGACTAGCGGGGGGCCCAGATATACGCAGTATTTT. Its protein product is CASSATSGGPRYTQYF.

The V call is TRBV5-4, the J call TRBJ1-1; D is ambiguous. Germline-derived CDR1 and CDR2 are SGHNT and YYREEE (reference sequence). V was pared by 6 bases and J by 0 bases, with 18 bases between. The CDR3 is 16 amino acids. The CDR3 is CASTIDPDALNTEAFF. For the CDR3, the DNA is TGTGCCAGCACCATAGACCCGGACGCCTTGAACACTGAAGCTTTCTTT. Variable domain in full (rest from reference TRBV5-4 and TRBJ1-1): ETGVTQSPTHLIKTRGQQVTLRCSSQSGHNTVSWYQQALGQGPQFIFQYYREEENGRGNFPPRFSGLQFPNYSSELNVNALELDDSALYLCASTIDPDALNTEAFFGQGTRLTVV.

The V and J genes are TRBV6-5 and TRBJ2-2; 8 bases fit TRBD1. J gave up 4 bases and V 7 bases, and 5 bases lay outside the gene matches. CDR3 size: 14 residues. Looked up from germline, CDR1 is MNHEY and CDR2 is SVGAGI. DNA for the CDR3: TGTGCCAGCAAGACAGGGGCTCGCACCGGGGAGCTGTTTTTT. This sequence encodes CASKTGARTGELFF.

Only one count was recorded for this clone. The chain carries TRBV5-8 and TRBJ2-5; no definite D call. Trimming took 0 bases from V and 4 from J, leaving 7 bases between them. Germline V gene data show CDR1 as SGHTS and CDR2 as YDEGEE. CDR3 length equals 13 residues. The CDR3 loop reads CASSLVARETQYF. The CDR3, as DNA: TGTGCCAGCAGCTTGGTTGCGCGAGAGACCCAGTACTTC.

Remarks on this clone: Germline and junction disagree at one end, which may indicate a read error. The chain links TRBV3-1 (or the pseudogene TRBV3-2) to TRBJ2-7; 7 nucleotides line up with TRBD2. Germline V gene sequence: CDR1 LGHDT, CDR2 YNNKEL (reference sequence). This CDR3 contains 15 residues. The CDR3 reads CAGSLRTSFSYEQYF. DNA of the CDR3: TGTGCCGGCAGCCTCCGGACTAGTTTCAGCTACGAGCAGTACTTC.

This clone was found a few times. The chain joins TRBV15 to TRBJ2-7, with 8 bases lining up with TRBD1. This CDR3 comprises 16 residues. Germline V gene data show CDR1 as LNHNV and CDR2 as YYDKDF (reference sequence). J gave up 2 bases and V 5 bases, and 11 bases lay outside the gene matches. For the CDR3, the DNA is TGTGCCACCAGCCGACTACAGGGGGTCATACCCTACGAGCAGTACTTC. Amino acids: CATSRLQGVIPYEQYF.

Only one count was recorded for this clone. The rearrangement links TRBV6-2 or TRBV6-3 to TRBJ2-7, with D perhaps being TRBD1 or TRBD2 (5 bases each). This CDR3 comprises 14 residues. Germline values: CDR1 MNHEY, CDR2 SVGEGT. Between the trimmed V and J ends, which lost 2 bases and 0 bases, there was a span of 8 bases. CDR3 nucleotides: TGTGCCAGCAGTTACGGGGGAGCCTCCTACGAGCAGTACTTC. The encoded protein is CASSYGGASYEQYF.

The V and J genes are TRBV7-2 and TRBJ2-1, with TRBD2 matching over 11 bases. From germline, CDR1 is SGHTA and CDR2 FQGNSA. Losses at the gene ends were 7 bases for V and 3 bases for J; bases not matched to a gene: 2. The CDR3 contains 14 residues. The CDR3 DNA is TGTGCCAGCATGACTAGCGGGGTCTACAATGAGCAGTTCTTC. Protein: CASMTSGVYNEQFF.

The CDR3 here is CASSFSGTDTQYF. In nucleotides, the CDR3 is TGCGCCAGCAGCTTCAGCGGCACAGATACGCAGTATTTT. The rearrangement links TRBV5-1 to TRBJ2-3; no clear D gene. The V gene's germline CDR1 is SGHRS and CDR2 YFSETQ. V dropped 2 bases and J dropped 1 base, with 5 bases sitting between them. The CDR3 consists of 13 residues.

In DNA form, the CDR3 reads TGTGCCAGCAGCGCCCCTGGGAATTCTGGGGCCAACGTCCTGACTTTC. This codes for CASSAPGNSGANVLTF. The chain recombines TRBV5-6 with TRBJ2-6; D not certain. CDR3 length equals 16 residues. Germline V gene sequence: CDR1 SGHDT, CDR2 YYEEEE. Trimming stripped 4 bases from V and 1 base from J, with 12 bases between.

The chain uses TRBV5-6 and TRBJ1-2; perhaps TRBD1 as D (5 bases). Per germline, CDR1 SGHDT and CDR2 YYEEEE. The CDR3 spans 15 residues. The V gene lost 0 bases and the J gene lost 4 bases, with 13 bases spanning the gap. CDR3 residues: CASSLVSTGGYGYTF. As DNA, the CDR3 is TGTGCCAGCAGCTTGGTTTCGACCGGGGGCTATGGCTACACCTTC.

This chain connects TRBV2 to TRBJ1-6; 11 nucleotides line up with TRBD1. The ends lost 5 bases at V and 5 bases at J; junction bases unmatched: 2. The CDR3 is made up of 15 amino acids. Germline CDR1 reads SNHLY; CDR2 reads FYNNEI. CDR3 in amino acids: CASSLDRGHNSPLHF. The CDR3 DNA reads TGTGCCAGCAGTCTGGACAGGGGGCATAATTCACCCCTCCACTTT.

The chain's CDR3 is CASSLGGPGANVLTF. The CDR3 DNA sequence: TGTGCCAGCAGTTTAGGGGGCCCTGGGGCCAACGTCCTGACTTTC. The J gene is TRBJ2-6, the V gene TRBV28; TRBD1 is a possible D gene (6 bases). With 2 bases removed from V and 2 bases from J, the gap between germline ends came to 7 bases. The CDR3 is made up of 15 amino acids. The V gene's germline CDR1 is MDHEN and CDR2 SYDVKM.

V gene TRBV11-1 combines with J gene TRBJ2-3; TRBD1 agrees at 8 bases. V dropped 5 bases and J dropped 2; count of bases not matched to a gene: 6. CDR3 length: 15 amino acids. The germline V gene encodes CDR1 SGHAT and CDR2 FQDESV (reference sequence). CDR3 region: CASSALQGATDTQYF. The CDR3, as DNA: TGTGCCAGCAGCGCACTGCAGGGGGCCACAGATACGCAGTATTTT.

This chain connects TRBV6-2 or TRBV6-3 to TRBJ1-4; D unclear. The V gene lost 8 bases and the J gene lost 7 bases, with 11 bases spanning the gap. The germline CDR1 and CDR2 sequences are MNHEY and SVGEGT. The length of the CDR3 is 12 residues. The CDR3 bases are TGTGCCAGCGGCCGAGGTAGTGAAAAACTGTTTTTT. It specifies CASGRGSEKLFF.

About this clone itself: One end of the junction varies from germline; a read error may be responsible. The chain recombines TRBV6-2 or TRBV6-3 with TRBJ1-2, with D possibly matching TRBD1 (5 bases). CDR1 and CDR2 from the germline V gene are MNHEY and SVGEGT. CDR3 size: 14 residues. CDR3 loop: CANSYGDPRGGYTF. CDR3 bases: TGTGCCAACAGTTACGGGGACCCTAGGGGTGGCTACACCTTC.

The rearrangement uses TRBV7-2 and TRBJ1-2; 10 positions agree with TRBD1. Per germline, CDR1 SGHTA and CDR2 FQGNSA. The CDR3 has 14 amino acids. V shed 5 bases and J 8 bases; nucleotides not matched to a gene: 8. CDR3 coding DNA: TGTGCCAGCAGCCCTAGAGACAGGGGGCACGGCTACACCTTC. The encoded protein is CASSPRDRGHGYTF.

In regard to this clone: One junction end disagrees with the germline gene, perhaps due to a read error. The V call is TRBV10-2, the J call TRBJ1-5, with 11 bases fitting TRBD1. This CDR3 has 14 amino acids. Germline CDR1 is WSHSY and CDR2 is SAAADI. In DNA, the CDR3 is TGCGCCAGCAGCGCCGGGACAGGGGGGCAGCCTCAGCATTTT. Amino acid sequence: CASSAGTGGQPQHF.

The chain is built from TRBV7-9 and TRBJ1-5; TRBD1 matches at 10 bases. Germline loops: CDR1 SEHNR, CDR2 FQNEAQ (reference sequence). CDR3 size: 18 residues. J gave up 1 base and V 2 bases, and 8 bases lay outside the gene matches. The CDR3 DNA sequence: TGTGCCAGCAGCTTATGGACAGGGGGGCGGCCCAGCAATCAGCCCCAGCATTTT. This translates into CASSLWTGGRPSNQPQHF.

The J gene is TRBJ2-7, the V gene TRBV5-1, with D perhaps TRBD1 (5 bases). The CDR3 sequence is 13 residues long. Per germline, CDR1 SGHRS and CDR2 YFSETQ. V lost 0 bases and J 3 bases, leaving 7 bases between the germline ends. CDR3: CASSLEGLYEQYF. The CDR3 region has the DNA TGCGCCAGCAGCTTGGAGGGGCTCTACGAGCAGTACTTC. Based on the CDR3 plus reference TRBV5-1 and TRBJ2-7, the full variable domain is KAGVTQTPRYLIKTRGQQVTLSCSPISGHRSVSWYQQTPGQGLQFLFEYFSETQRNKGNFPGRFSGRQFSNSRSEMNVSTLELGDSALYLCASSLEGLYEQYFGPGTRLTVT.

This rearrangement joins TRBV7-2 to TRBJ2-7, with D possibly called TRBD1 or TRBD2 (6 bases each). The CDR3 has 16 amino acids. Germline loops: CDR1 SGHTA, CDR2 FQGNSA. Trimming cost V 1 base and J 0 bases, with 13 bases left between them. CDR3: CASSLDSGGSSYEQYF. The CDR3 coding sequence is TGTGCCAGCAGCTTAGACTCCGGGGGCAGCTCCTACGAGCAGTACTTC.

The chain is built from TRBV18 and TRBJ2-1, with D tentatively TRBD1 (7 bases). The V end was cut by 5 bases, the J end by 5 bases, with 40 bases between. This CDR3 region has 23 residues. The germline V gene has CDR1 KGHSH and CDR2 LQKENI. The CDR3 loop is CASSGSRDSLPGRSELLNNEQFF. Written as DNA, the CDR3 is TGTGCCAGCTCAGGAAGCCGGGACAGTCTTCCAGGGAGGTCTGAATTGCTCAACAATGAGCAGTTCTTC.

This rearrangement joins TRBV7-3 to TRBJ2-5; TRBD2 matches 7 bases. This CDR3 is 16 amino acids long. Germline V gene lookup returns CDR1 SGHTA and CDR2 FQGTGA. The trim removed 2 bases at V and 2 bases at J, leaving 8 bases unmatched. CDR3 coding DNA: TGTGCCAGCAGCTTACGCGGTGGAGCGGGGCAAGAGACCCAGTACTTC. Translated, it gives CASSLRGGAGQETQYF.

This sequence joins TRBV13 and TRBJ1-2, with D perhaps TRBD1 (5 bases). CDR1 and CDR2 from the germline V gene are PRHDT and FYEKMQ (reference sequence). V was cut by 8 bases and J by 5 bases, with 15 bases left in between. CDR3 length: 13 residues. The DNA for the CDR3 is TGTGCCAGCTCCCACCGGGGCACTTATGGCTACACCTTC. The encoded protein is CASSHRGTYGYTF.

The chain employs TRBV6-5 and TRBJ1-5; D is possibly TRBD1 (5 bases). The CDR3 is made up of 13 amino acids. Trimming pared 0 bases from V and 12 bases from J, leaving 12 bases between. The germline gives CDR1 MNHEY, CDR2 SVGAGI. CDR3 loop: CASSYSERGHQHF. DNA for the CDR3: TGTGCCAGCAGTTACTCTGAGAGGGGCCACCAGCATTTT.

The CDR3 DNA reads as TGTGCCAGCAGCTTAGAACGGCTCGGTTCACCCCTCCACTTT. Translation: CASSLERLGSPLHF. The chain links TRBV11-3 to TRBJ1-6; D ambiguous. From germline, CDR1 is SGHNT and CDR2 YENEEA. Trimming shortened V by 0 bases and J by 9 bases, and 9 bases separated the two germline ends. The CDR3 sequence is 14 residues long.

This clone was recorded once. The chain recombines TRBV9 with TRBJ1-1, with 7 bases matching TRBD1. CDR3 length equals 16 residues. V gave up 0 bases and J gave up 1 base; unmatched junction bases: 6. Germline CDR1 reads SGDLS; CDR2 reads YYNGEE. CDR3 region: CASSVDGTAPNTEAFF. The CDR3 coding sequence is TGTGCCAGCAGCGTAGACGGGACAGCCCCGAACACTGAAGCTTTCTTT.

On this clone itself: The junction departs from germline at one end; a sequencing error may be responsible. This same CDR3 is encoded by further DNA sequences in the sample. The chain joins TRBV5-8 to TRBJ2-7; D may be TRBD1 or TRBD2 (5 bases each). CDR1 and CDR2 (germline): SGHTS, YDEGEE. The CDR3 is made up of 13 amino acids. CDR3 residues: CASSLRRGYEQYF. CDR3 coding DNA: TGTGCCAGCAGCTTGCGACGGGGCTACGAGCAATACTTC.

The V and J genes are TRBV19 and TRBJ2-3; D is perhaps TRBD1 (6 bases). The CDR3 is 15 amino acids. From germline, CDR1 is LNHDA and CDR2 SQIVND (reference sequence). Trimming pared 5 bases from V and 3 bases from J, leaving 15 bases between. The CDR3 loop reads CASSGQPYATDTQYF. CDR3 DNA: TGTGCCAGTAGTGGACAGCCGTACGCAACAGATACGCAGTATTTT.

The chain joins TRBV12-3 or TRBV12-4 to TRBJ1-1; D remains ambiguous. Trimming cost V 3 bases and J 1 base, with 6 bases left between them. CDR3 length: 13 amino acids. CDR3 nucleotide sequence: TGTGCCAGCAGTTTGGGCACGAACACTGAAGCTTTCTTT. This encodes CASSLGTNTEAFF.